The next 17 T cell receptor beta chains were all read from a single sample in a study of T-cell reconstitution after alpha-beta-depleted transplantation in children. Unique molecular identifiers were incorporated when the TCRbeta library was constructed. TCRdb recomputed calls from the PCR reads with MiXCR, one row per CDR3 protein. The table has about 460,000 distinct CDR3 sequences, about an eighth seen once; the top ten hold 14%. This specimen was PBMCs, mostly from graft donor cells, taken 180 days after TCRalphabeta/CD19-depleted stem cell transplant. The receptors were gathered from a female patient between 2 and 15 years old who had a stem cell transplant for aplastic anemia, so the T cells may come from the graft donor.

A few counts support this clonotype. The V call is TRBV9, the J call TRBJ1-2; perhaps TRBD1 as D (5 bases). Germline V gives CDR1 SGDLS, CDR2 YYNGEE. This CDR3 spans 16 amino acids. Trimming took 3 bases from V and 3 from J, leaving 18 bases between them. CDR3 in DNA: TGTGCCAGCAGCGCCCAGCCCTTCAGGGTGGACTATGGCTACACCTTC. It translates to CASSAQPFRVDYGYTF.

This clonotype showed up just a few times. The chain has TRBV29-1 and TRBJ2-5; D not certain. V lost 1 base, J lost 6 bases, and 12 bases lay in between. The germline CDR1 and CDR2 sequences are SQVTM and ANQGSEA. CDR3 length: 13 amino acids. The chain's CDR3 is CSVEGEAIQTQYF. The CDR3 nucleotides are TGCAGCGTTGAAGGGGAAGCTATACAGACCCAGTACTTC.

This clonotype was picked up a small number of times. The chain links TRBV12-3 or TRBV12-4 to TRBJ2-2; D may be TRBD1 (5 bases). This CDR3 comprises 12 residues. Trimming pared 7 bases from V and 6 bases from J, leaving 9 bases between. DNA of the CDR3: TGTGCCAGCATTCCAGGGTCCGGGGAGCTGTTTTTT. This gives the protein CASIPGSGELFF.

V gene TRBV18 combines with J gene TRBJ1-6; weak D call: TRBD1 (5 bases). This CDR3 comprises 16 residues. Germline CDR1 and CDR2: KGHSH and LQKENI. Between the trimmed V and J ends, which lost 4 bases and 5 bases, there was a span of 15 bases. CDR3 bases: TGTGCCAGCTCACGTACGGGGGTGCAAAATAATTCACCCCTCCACTTT. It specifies CASSRTGVQNNSPLHF.

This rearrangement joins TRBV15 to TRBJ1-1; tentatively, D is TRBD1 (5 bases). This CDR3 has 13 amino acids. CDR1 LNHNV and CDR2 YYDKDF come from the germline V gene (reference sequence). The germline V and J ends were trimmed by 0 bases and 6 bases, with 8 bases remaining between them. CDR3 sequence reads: CATSRDQGPEAFF. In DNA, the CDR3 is TGTGCCACCAGCAGAGATCAGGGCCCTGAAGCTTTCTTT.

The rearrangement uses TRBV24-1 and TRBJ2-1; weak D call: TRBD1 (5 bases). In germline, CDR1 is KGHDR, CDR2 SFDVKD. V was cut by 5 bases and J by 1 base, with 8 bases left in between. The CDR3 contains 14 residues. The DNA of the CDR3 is TGTGCCACCAGTGGAAGGGGATCCTACAATGAGCAGTTCTTC. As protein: CATSGRGSYNEQFF.

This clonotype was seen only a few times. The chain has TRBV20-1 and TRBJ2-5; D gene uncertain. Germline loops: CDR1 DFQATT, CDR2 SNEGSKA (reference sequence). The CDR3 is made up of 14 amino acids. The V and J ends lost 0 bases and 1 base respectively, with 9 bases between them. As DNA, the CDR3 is TGCAGTGCTAGAGATCTACAGTCCCAAGAGACCCAGTACTTC. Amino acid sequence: CSARDLQSQETQYF.

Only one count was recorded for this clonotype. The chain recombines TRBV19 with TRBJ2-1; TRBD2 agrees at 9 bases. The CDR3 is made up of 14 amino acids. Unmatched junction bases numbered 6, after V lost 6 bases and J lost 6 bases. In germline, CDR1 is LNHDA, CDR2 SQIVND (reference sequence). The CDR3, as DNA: TGTGCCAGTAGGGTTATGACTAGCGGCAATGAGCAGTTCTTC. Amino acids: CASRVMTSGNEQFF.

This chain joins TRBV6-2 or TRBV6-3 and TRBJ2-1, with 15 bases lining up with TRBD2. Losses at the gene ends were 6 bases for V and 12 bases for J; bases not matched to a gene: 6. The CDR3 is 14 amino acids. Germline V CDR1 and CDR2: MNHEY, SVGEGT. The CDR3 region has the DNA TGTGCCAGCAGACGGACTAGCGGGAGGGCCTGGCAGTTCTTC. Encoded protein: CASRRTSGRAWQFF.

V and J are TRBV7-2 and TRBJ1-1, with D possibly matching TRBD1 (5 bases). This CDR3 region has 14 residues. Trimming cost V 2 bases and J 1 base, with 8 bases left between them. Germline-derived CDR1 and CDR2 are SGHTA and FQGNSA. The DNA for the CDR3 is TGTGCCAGCAGCTTACAGGGATCGAACACTGAAGCTTTCTTT. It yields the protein CASSLQGSNTEAFF.

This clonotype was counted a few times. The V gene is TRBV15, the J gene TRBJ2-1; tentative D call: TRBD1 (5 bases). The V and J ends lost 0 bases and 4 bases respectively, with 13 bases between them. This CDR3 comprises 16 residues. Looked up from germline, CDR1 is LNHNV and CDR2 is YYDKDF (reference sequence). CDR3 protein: CATSREQGAVYNEQFF. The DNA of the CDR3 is TGTGCCACCAGCAGAGAACAAGGGGCAGTATACAATGAGCAGTTCTTC.

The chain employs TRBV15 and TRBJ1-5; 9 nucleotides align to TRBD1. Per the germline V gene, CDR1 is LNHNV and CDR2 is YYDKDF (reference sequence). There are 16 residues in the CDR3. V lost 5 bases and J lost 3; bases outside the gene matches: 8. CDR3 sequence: CATSPLWTGVNQPQHF. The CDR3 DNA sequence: TGTGCCACCAGCCCCCTGTGGACAGGGGTCAATCAGCCCCAGCATTTT.

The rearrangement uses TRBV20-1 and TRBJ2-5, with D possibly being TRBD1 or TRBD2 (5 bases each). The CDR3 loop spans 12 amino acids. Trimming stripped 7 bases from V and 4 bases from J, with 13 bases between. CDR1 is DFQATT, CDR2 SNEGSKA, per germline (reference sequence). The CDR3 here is CSGGWDRETQYF. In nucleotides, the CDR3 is TGCAGTGGGGGGTGGGATCGAGAGACCCAGTACTTC.

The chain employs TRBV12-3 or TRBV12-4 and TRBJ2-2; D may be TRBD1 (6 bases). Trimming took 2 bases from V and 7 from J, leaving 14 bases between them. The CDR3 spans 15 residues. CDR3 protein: CASSLFRAGDGELFF. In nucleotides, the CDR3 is TGTGCCAGCAGTTTATTCCGTGCAGGGGACGGGGAGCTGTTTTTT.

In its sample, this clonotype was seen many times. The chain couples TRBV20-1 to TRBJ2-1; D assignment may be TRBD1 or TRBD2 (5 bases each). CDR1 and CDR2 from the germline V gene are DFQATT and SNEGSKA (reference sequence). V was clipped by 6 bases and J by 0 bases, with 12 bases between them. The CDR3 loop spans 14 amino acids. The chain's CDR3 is CSAWGPTSYNEQFF. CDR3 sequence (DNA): TGCAGTGCCTGGGGACCAACCTCCTACAATGAGCAGTTCTTC.

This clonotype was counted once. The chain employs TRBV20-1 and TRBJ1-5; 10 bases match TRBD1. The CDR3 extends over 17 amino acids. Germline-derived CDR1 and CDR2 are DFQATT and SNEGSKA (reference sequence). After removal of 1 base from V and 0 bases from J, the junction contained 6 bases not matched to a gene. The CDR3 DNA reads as TGCAGTGCTAGAGGGCGGGACAGGGGACGTAGCAATCAGCCCCAGCATTTT. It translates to CSARGRDRGRSNQPQHF.

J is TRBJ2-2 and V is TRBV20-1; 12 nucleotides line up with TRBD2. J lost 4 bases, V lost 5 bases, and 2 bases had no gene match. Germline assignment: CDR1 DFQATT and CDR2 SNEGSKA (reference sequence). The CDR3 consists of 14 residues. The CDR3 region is CSAGGLAGTGELFF. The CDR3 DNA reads TGCAGTGCTGGGGGACTAGCGGGCACCGGGGAGCTGTTTTTT.